The present entry profiles one T cell receptor (beta chain) with its context. The antigen is not known. This may stem from a read error, because a much larger clone lies one nucleotide away. This CDR3 is built from 14 residues. CDR1 is SGHTA, CDR2 FQGNSA, per germline. The second PCR ran about 6 to 12 cycles with a sample-barcoded 5' primer and J-beta primers. MiXCR, applied by TCRdb to the 5' RACE reads, yields one record per CDR3 protein. In the table there are 1.5 million to 1.9 million distinct CDR3 sequences, approximately 42% of which are singletons. This specimen comes from a study of blood T cells in healthy people across ages. Overall study findings and caveats: A roughly linear fall in TCR beta diversity per million T cells was seen with increasing age.

Collection of ten milliliters of peripheral blood was performed for each donor. The study isolated at least 6.5 million PBMCs from each sample. Sequencing was done on a sample of blood. This chain connects TRBV7-2 to TRBJ1-2; TRBD1 agrees at 9 bases. The clonotype comes from a woman aged 18-29 years in good health. DNA of the CDR3: TGTGGCAGCAGCAAGGACAGGGGAAACTATGGCTACACCTTC. It yields the protein CGSSKDRGNYGYTF.